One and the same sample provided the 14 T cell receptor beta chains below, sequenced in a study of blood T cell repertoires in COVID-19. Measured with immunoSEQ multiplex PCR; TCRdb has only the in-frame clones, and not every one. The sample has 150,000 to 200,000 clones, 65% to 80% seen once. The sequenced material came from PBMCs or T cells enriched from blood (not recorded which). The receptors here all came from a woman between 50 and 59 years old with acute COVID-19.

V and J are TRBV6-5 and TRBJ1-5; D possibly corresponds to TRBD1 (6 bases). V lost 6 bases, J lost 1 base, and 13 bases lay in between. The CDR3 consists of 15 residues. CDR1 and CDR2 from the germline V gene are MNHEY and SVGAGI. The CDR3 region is CASSPEQGSNQPQHF. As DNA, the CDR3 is TGTGCCAGCAGCCCCGAACAGGGAAGCAATCAGCCCCAGCATTTT.

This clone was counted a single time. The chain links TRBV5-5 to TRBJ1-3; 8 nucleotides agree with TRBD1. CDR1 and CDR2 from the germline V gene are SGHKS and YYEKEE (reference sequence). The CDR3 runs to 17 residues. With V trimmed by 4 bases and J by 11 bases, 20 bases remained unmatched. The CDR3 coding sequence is TGTGCCAGCAGCATCGACAGGGGTAGATTCGGGTATAACCCCATATATTTT. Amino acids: CASSIDRGRFGYNPIYF.

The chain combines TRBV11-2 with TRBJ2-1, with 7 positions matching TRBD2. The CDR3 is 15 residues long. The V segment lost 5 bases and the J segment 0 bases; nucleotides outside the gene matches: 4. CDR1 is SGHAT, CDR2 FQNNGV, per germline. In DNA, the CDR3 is TGTGCCAGCAGCGCTAGCGGCCCCTCCTACAATGAGCAGTTCTTC. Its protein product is CASSASGPSYNEQFF.

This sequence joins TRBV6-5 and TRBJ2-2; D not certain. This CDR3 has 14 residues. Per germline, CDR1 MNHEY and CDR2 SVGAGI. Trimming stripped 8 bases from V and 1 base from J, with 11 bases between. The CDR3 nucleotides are TGTGCCAGCCAGGTTAGGTTGAACACCGGGGAGCTGTTTTTT. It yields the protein CASQVRLNTGELFF.

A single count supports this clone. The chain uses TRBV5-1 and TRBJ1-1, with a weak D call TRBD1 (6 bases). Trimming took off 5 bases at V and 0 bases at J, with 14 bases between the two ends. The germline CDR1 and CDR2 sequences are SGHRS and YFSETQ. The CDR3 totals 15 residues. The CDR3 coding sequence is TGCGCCAGCAGGCCCGACAGGATTGTGAACACTGAAGCTTTCTTT. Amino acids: CASRPDRIVNTEAFF.

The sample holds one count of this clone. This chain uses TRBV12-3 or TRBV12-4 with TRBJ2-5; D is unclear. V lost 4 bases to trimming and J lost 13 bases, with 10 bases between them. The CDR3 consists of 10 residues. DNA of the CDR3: TGTGCCAGCAGTTCCCGGGTGGTGTACTTC. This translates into CASSSRVVYF.

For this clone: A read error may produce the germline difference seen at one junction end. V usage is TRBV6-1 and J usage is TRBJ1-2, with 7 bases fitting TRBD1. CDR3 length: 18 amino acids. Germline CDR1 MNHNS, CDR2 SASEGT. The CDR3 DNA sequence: TGTGCCAGCAGTAAAGCCGGGACAGTGACCCTCTTAAACTATGGCTACACCTTC. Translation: CASSKAGTVTLLNYGYTF.

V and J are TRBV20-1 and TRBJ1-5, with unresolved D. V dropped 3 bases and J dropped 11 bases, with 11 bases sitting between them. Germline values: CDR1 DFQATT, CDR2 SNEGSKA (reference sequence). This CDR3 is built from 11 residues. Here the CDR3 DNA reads TGCAGTGCTAGGGGCCCCGGGACCCAGCATTTT. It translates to CSARGPGTQHF.

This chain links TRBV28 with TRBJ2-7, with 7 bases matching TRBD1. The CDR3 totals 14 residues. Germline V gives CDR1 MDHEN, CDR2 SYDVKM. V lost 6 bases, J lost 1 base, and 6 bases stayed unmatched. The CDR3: CASSLTTGSYEQYV. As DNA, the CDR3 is TGTGCCAGCAGCCTTACGACAGGGTCCTACGAGCAGTACGTC.

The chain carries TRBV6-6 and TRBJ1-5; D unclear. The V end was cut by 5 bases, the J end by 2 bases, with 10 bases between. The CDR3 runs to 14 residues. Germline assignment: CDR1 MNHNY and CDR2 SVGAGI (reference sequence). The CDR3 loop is CASSTREGNQPQHF. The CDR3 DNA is TGTGCCAGCAGTACTAGGGAGGGCAATCAGCCCCAGCATTTT.

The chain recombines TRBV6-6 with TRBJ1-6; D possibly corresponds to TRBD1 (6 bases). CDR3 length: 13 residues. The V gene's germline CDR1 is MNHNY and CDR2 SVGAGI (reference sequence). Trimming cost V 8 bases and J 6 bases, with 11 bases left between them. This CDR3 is CASLQGLNSPLHF. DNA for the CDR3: TGTGCCAGCCTGCAGGGGCTTAATTCACCCCTCCACTTT.

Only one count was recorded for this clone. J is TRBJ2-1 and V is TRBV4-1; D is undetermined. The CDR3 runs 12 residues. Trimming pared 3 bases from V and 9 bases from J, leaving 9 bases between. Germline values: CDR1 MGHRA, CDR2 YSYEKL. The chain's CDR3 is CASSQHASEQFF. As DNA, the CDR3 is TGCGCCAGCAGCCAGCACGCTAGTGAGCAGTTCTTC.

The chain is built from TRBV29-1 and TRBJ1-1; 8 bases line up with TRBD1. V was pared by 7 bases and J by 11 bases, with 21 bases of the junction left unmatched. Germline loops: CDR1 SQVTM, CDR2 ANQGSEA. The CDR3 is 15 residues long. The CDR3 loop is CSAQRNRQGPKMAFF. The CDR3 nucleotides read TGCAGCGCTCAGAGGAACCGACAGGGGCCCAAGATGGCTTTCTTT.

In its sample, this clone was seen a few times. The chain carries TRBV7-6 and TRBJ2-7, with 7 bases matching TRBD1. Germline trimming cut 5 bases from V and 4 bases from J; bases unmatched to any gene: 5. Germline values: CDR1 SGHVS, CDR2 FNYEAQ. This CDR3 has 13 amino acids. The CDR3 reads CASSPGQQYEQYV. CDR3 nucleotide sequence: TGTGCCAGCAGCCCGGGACAGCAGTACGAGCAGTACGTC.